This T cell receptor (beta chain) is from a study of cytomegalovirus exposure and HLA in healthy donors. This CDR3 has 12 residues. V gave up 3 bases and J gave up 8 bases, with 9 bases separating them. Germline CDR1 and CDR2: LNHNV and YYDKDF (reference sequence). PCR involved 60 Vbeta and 13 Jbeta primers. Here immunoSEQ multiplex PCR was the method, and the copy in TCRdb shows in-frame clones only, minus some. The top ten hold 1% to 1.5% of the sample, which has some 130,000 clones, over 60% seen once. The TCR comes from a male donor in good health and CMV-seropositive. This chain links TRBV15 with TRBJ2-3; no clear D. The sequencing input was PBMCs. The CDR3 DNA follows: TGTGCCACCAGCAGGATAACTGGTACGCAGTATTTT. Its protein is CATSRITGTQYF.